These T cell receptor beta chains were read from a single sample in a study of PD-L1 blockade in urothelial cancer. Some clones are missing from TCRdb's copy, which holds only in-frame ones; the method was immunoSEQ multiplex PCR. The repertoire includes some 71,000 clones, 85% to 90% of them detected once, and 3.4% sits in the top ten. Sequenced here: PBMCs, sampled around atezolizumab (anti-PD-L1) treatment. The source of these receptors is a man in his 60s with urothelial cancer. Each CDR3 is given with its conserved first and last residue. Each record gives: clone size, J gene, V gene, D gene, CDR3 protein, CDR3 DNA. D genes are given only for firm matches. Part of the rows lack a size; the others show once, few, many or a class for expanded clones.

abundance: NA; j_gene: TRBJ2-2; v_gene: TRBV7-9; d_gene: TRBD1; CDR3aa: CASSASQGTYTGELFF; CDR3nt: TGTGCCAGCAGCGCGTCACAGGGGACCTACACCGGGGAGCTGTTTTTT
abundance: NA; j_gene: TRBJ1-6; v_gene: TRBV7-2; d_gene: TRBD1; CDR3aa: CASSGGQVLNSPLHF; CDR3nt: TGTGCCAGCAGCGGGGGACAGGTCCTCAATTCACCCCTCCACTTT
abundance: NA; j_gene: TRBJ1-1; v_gene: TRBV20-1; d_gene: NA; CDR3aa: CSASTNTEAFF; CDR3nt: TGCAGTGCTTCTACGAACACTGAAGCTTTCTTT
abundance: NA; j_gene: TRBJ2-7; v_gene: TRBV19; d_gene: NA; CDR3aa: CASSTRRGLGYEQYF; CDR3nt: TGTGCCAGTAGTACCCGGAGGGGACTGGGCTACGAGCAGTACTTC
abundance: NA; j_gene: TRBJ2-2; v_gene: TRBV6-5; d_gene: NA; CDR3aa: CASSYDARGSGELFF; CDR3nt: TGTGCCAGCAGTTACGACGCTAGGGGTTCCGGGGAGCTGTTTTTT
abundance: NA; j_gene: TRBJ2-7; v_gene: TRBV6-1; d_gene: TRBD2; CDR3aa: CASSTSGHYEQYF; CDR3nt: TGTGCCAGCAGCACTAGCGGGCACTACGAGCAGTACTTC
abundance: NA; j_gene: TRBJ2-2; v_gene: TRBV6-6; d_gene: NA; CDR3aa: CASRAQGRRTGELFF; CDR3nt: TGTGCCAGCAGAGCACAGGGTAGGCGCACCGGGGAGCTGTTTTTT
abundance: NA; j_gene: TRBJ1-5; v_gene: TRBV28; d_gene: NA; CDR3aa: CASSLSGGPNQPQHF; CDR3nt: TGTGCCAGCAGTTTAAGCGGGGGGCCAAATCAGCCCCAGCATTTT
abundance: NA; j_gene: TRBJ2-7; v_gene: TRBV2; d_gene: TRBD2; CDR3aa: CASGPLAGGVHEQYF; CDR3nt: TGTGCCAGCGGGCCCCTAGCGGGAGGGGTTCACGAGCAGTACTTC
abundance: few; j_gene: TRBJ2-5; v_gene: TRBV11-2; d_gene: NA; CDR3aa: CASSPGMAQYF; CDR3nt: TGTGCCAGCAGCCCAGGGATGGCCCAGTACTTC
abundance: NA; j_gene: TRBJ2-1; v_gene: TRBV5-1; d_gene: TRBD2; CDR3aa: CASSLGQRTSGRNVEQFF; CDR3nt: TGCGCCAGCAGCTTGGGACAAAGGACTAGCGGGAGGAACGTTGAGCAGTTCTTC
abundance: NA; j_gene: TRBJ2-7; v_gene: TRBV7-2; d_gene: NA; CDR3aa: CASSLGQPYEQYF; CDR3nt: TGTGCCAGCAGCTTAGGACAGCCCTACGAGCAGTACTTC
abundance: NA; j_gene: TRBJ2-3; v_gene: TRBV5-4; d_gene: NA; CDR3aa: CASSTGLSTDTQYF; CDR3nt: TGTGCCAGCAGCACGGGACTCAGCACAGATACGCAGTATTTT
abundance: NA; j_gene: TRBJ1-1; v_gene: TRBV5-1; d_gene: NA; CDR3aa: CASSSNAGGRGTEAFF; CDR3nt: TGCGCCAGCAGCTCAAACGCGGGTGGGAGAGGGACTGAAGCTTTCTTT
abundance: NA; j_gene: TRBJ2-5; v_gene: TRBV28; d_gene: TRBD1; CDR3aa: CASSFYKGQGGDETQYF; CDR3nt: TGTGCCAGCAGTTTTTACAAGGGACAGGGGGGAGATGAGACCCAGTACTTC
abundance: once; j_gene: TRBJ2-3; v_gene: TRBV18; d_gene: NA; CDR3aa: CASSPTASGAYTDTQYF; CDR3nt: TGTGCCAGCTCACCGACGGCAAGCGGTGCGTATACAGATACGCAGTATTTT